This record covers a single TCR beta chain. These data originate in a study of blood T cell repertoires in COVID-19. Trimming took 1 base from V and 10 from J, leaving 10 bases between them. This CDR3 comprises 12 residues. In germline, CDR1 is SGHTA, CDR2 FQGNSA. Generated by immunoSEQ multiplex PCR, the TCRdb table keeps only in-frame clones and is missing some. The sample includes about 73,000 clones, about 74% of them seen just once. Sequences were obtained from peripheral blood. This TCR derives from a man aged 65-85 years with COVID-19, enrolled during active disease. The chain links TRBV7-2 to TRBJ1-1; maybe TRBD1 (5 bases). The CDR3 bases are TGTGCCAGCAGCTTAGACATCGGGGGAGCTTTCTTT. Its protein is CASSLDIGGAFF.